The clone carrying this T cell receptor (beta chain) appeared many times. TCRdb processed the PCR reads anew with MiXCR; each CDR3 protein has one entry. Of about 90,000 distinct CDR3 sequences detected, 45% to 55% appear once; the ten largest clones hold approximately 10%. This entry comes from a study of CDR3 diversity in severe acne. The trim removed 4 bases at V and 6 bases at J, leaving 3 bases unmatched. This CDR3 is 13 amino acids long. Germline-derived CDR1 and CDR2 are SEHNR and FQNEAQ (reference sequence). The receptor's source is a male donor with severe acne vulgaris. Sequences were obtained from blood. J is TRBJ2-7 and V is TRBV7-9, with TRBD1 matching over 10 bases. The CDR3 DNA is TGTGCCAGCAGCTCGGGACAGGGGTTCGAGCAGTACTTC. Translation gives CASSSGQGFEQYF.